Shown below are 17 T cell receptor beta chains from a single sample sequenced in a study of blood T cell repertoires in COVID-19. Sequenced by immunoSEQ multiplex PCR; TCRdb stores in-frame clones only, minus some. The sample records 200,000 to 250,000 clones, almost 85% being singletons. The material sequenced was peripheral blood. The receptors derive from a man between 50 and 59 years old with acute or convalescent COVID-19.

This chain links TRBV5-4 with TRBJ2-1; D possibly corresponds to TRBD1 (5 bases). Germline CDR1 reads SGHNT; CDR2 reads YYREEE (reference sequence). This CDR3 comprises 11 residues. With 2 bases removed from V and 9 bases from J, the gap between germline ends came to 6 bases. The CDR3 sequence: CASSLRGEQFF. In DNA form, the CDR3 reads TGTGCCAGCAGCTTAAGGGGTGAGCAGTTCTTC.

The CDR3 here is CASKSQGAVNQPQHF. The CDR3 DNA reads as TGTGCCAGCAAATCTCAGGGGGCTGTGAATCAGCCCCAGCATTTT. V gene TRBV2 combines with J gene TRBJ1-5; 8 bases are a match to TRBD1. Germline V CDR1 and CDR2: SNHLY, FYNNEI. V lost 7 bases to trimming and J lost 4 bases; unmatched junction nucleotides: 9. This CDR3 region has 15 residues.

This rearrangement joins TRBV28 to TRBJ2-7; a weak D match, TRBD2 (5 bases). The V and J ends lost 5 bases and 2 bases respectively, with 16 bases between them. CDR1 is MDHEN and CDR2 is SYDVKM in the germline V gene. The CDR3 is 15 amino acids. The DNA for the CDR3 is TGTGCCAGCAGTCCCTTGGACGGGGAAACCTACGAGCAGTACTTC. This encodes CASSPLDGETYEQYF.

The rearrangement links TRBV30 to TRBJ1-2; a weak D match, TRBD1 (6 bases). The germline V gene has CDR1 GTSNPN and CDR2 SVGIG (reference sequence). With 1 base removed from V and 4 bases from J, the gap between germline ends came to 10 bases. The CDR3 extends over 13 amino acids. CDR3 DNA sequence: TGTGCCTGGAGTGCCCCAGGGGCCTATGGCTACACCTTC. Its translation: CAWSAPGAYGYTF.

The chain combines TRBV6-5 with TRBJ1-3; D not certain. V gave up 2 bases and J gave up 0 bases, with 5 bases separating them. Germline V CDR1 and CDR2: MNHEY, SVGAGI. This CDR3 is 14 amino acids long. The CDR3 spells CASSYTNSGNTIYF. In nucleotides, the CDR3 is TGTGCCAGCAGTTACACTAACTCTGGAAACACCATATATTTT.

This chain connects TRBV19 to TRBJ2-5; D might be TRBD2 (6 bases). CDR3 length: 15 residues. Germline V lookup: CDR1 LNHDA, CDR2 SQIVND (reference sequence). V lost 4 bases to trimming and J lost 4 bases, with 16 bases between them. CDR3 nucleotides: TGTGCCAGTAGTACCTTGACTAGTCTCTCAGAGACCCAGTACTTC. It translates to CASSTLTSLSETQYF.

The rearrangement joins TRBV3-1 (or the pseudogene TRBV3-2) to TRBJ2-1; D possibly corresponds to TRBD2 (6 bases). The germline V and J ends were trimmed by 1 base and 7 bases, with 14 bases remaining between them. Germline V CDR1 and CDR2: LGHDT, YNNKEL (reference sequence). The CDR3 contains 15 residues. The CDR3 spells CASSQVSGVGNEQFF. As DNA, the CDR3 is TGTGCCAGCAGCCAAGTTTCGGGGGTGGGGAATGAGCAGTTCTTC.

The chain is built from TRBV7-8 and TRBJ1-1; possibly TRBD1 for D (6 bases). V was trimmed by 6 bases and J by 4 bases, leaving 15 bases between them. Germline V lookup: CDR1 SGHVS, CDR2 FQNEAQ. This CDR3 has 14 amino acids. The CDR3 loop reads CASRGAISSTEAFF. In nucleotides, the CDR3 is TGTGCCAGCAGGGGGGCTATAAGTTCCACTGAAGCTTTCTTT.

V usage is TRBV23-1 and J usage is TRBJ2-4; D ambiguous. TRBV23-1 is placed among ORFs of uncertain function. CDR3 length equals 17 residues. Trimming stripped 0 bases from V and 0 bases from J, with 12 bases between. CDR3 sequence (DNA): TGCGCCAGCAGTCAATCTAGACTGCGACTAGCCAAAAACATTCAGTACTTC. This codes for CASSQSRLRLAKNIQYF.

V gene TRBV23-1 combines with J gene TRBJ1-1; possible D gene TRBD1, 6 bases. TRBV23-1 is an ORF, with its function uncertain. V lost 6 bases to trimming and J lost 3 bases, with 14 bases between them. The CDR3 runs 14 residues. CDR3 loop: CASSRDKGHTEAFF. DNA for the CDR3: TGCGCCAGCAGCCGGGACAAGGGGCACACTGAAGCTTTCTTT.

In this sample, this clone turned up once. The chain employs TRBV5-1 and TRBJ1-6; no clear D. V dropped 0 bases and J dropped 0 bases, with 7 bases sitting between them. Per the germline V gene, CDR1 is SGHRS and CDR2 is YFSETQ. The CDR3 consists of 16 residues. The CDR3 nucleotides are TGCGCCAGCAGCTTGGTGGGGAGCTCCTATAATTCACCCCTCCACTTT. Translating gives CASSLVGSSYNSPLHF.

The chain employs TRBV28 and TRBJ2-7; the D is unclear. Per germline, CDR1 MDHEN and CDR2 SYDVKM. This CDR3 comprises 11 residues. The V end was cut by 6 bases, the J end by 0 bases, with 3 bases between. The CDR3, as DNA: TGTGCCAGCAGGAGCTCCTACGAGCAGTACTTC. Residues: CASRSSYEQYF. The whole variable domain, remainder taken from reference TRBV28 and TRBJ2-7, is DVKVTQSSRYLVKRTGEKVFLECVQDMDHENMFWYRQDPGLGLRLIYFSYDVKMKEKGDIPEGYSVSREKKERFSLILESASTNQTSMYLCASRSSYEQYFGPGTRLTVT.

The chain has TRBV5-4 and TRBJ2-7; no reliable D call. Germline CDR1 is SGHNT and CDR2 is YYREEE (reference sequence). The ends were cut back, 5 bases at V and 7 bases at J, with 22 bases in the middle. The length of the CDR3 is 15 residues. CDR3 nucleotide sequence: TGTGCCAGCAGTTCCCCAAGGTTGGCAGGTGGGGAGCAGTACTTC. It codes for CASSSPRLAGGEQYF. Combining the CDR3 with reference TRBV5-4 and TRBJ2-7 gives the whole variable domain ETGVTQSPTHLIKTRGQQVTLRCSSQSGHNTVSWYQQALGQGPQFIFQYYREEENGRGNFPPRFSGLQFPNYSSELNVNALELDDSALYLCASSSPRLAGGEQYFGPGTRLTVT.

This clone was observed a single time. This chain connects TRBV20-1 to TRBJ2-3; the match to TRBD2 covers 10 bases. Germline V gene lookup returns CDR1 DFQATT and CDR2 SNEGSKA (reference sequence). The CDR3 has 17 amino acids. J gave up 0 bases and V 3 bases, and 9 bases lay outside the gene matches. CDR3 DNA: TGCAGTGCTAGTAGTCAGCGGGGGGGTTATAGCACAGATACGCAGTATTTT. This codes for CSASSQRGGYSTDTQYF.

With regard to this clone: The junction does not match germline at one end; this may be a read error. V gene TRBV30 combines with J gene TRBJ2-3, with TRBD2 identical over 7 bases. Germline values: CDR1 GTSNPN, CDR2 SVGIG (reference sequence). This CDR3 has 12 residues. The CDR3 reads CAWMAGMNAGDF. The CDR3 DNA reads TGTGCCTGGATGGCAGGGATGAACGCGGGGGATTTT.

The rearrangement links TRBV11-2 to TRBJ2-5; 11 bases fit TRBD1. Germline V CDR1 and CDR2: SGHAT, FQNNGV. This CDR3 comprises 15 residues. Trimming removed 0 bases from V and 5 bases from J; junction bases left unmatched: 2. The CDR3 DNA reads TGTGCCAGCAGCTTAGACGGGACAGGGGGGGAGACCCAGTACTTC. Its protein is CASSLDGTGGETQYF.

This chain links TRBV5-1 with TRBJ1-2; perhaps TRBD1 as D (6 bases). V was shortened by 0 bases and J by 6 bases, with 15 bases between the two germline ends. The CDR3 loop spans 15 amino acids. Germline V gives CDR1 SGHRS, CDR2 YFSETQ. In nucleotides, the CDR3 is TGCGCCAGCAGCTTGGGGAACACAGGGACAAATGGCTACACCTTC. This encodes CASSLGNTGTNGYTF. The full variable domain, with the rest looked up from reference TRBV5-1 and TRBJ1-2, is KAGVTQTPRYLIKTRGQQVTLSCSPISGHRSVSWYQQTPGQGLQFLFEYFSETQRNKGNFPGRFSGRQFSNSRSEMNVSTLELGDSALYLCASSLGNTGTNGYTFGSGTRLTVV.